This TCR beta chain came from a study of technical replicates of blood from a few donors. Sequencing was performed with immunoSEQ multiplex PCR; in TCRdb, only in-frame clones are kept and a portion is missing. Altogether about 66,000 clones are present, roughly 90% being singletons, with the ten largest covering roughly 5%. The CDR3 has 16 residues. Germline V gene data show CDR1 as SGHDT and CDR2 as YYEEEE. Unmatched junction bases numbered 5, after V lost 3 bases and J lost 3 bases. The origin of this receptor is a human donor in good health. Some clones in this sample may be carry-over from other donors' samples. The V call is TRBV5-6, the J call TRBJ2-2, with TRBD2 identical over 10 bases. Sequenced material: PBMCs. CDR3 nucleotide sequence: TGTGCCAGCAGCTCCCTAGCGGGAGCGGACACCGGGGAGCTGTTTTTT. This gives the protein CASSSLAGADTGELFF.